This T cell receptor beta chain was identified in a study of blood T cell repertoires in COVID-19. Overall study: Samples came from the United States, Italy and Spain, spanning acute and convalescent COVID-19.

Adults between roughly 18 and 90 years of age took part from 20 to 25 US areas. Participant reports of clinical history set cohort assignment. Libraries were prepared by immunoSEQ multiplex PCR; TCRdb keeps only in-frame clonotypes and omits some of them. The profile shows 120,000 to 150,000 clones, 84% of them singletons. Sequencing was carried out using PBMCs or T cells enriched from blood (not recorded which). The origin of this receptor is a woman aged 45-60 years who had been exposed to COVID-19.

The CDR3 nucleotides are TGCAGCGCTGGGCCCACCCCGCATCAGGGTCGCAATCAGCCCCAGCATTTT. Translated: CSAGPTPHQGRNQPQHF. The chain recombines TRBV29-1 with TRBJ1-5, with D perhaps TRBD1 (5 bases). V lost 7 bases to trimming and J lost 2 bases, with 24 bases between them. The CDR3 is 17 residues long. Looked up from germline, CDR1 is SQVTM and CDR2 is ANQGSEA.